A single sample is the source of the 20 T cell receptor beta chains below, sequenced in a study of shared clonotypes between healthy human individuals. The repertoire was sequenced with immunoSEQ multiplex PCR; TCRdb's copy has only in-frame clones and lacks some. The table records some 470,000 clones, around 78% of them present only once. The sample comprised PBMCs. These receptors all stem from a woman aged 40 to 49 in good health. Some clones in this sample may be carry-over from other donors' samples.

CDR3 loop: CASSSGRGTSTDTQYF. The CDR3 DNA is TGTGCCAGCAGCTCTGGGCGGGGGACTAGCACAGATACGCAGTATTTT. This chain uses TRBV7-9 with TRBJ2-3; 7 bases are shared with TRBD2. Germline-derived CDR1 and CDR2 are SEHNR and FQNEAQ (reference sequence). This CDR3 spans 16 amino acids. The trim removed 4 bases at V and 0 bases at J, leaving 7 bases unmatched.

The CDR3 sequence is CASLSSGNTIYF. The CDR3 bases are TGTGCCAGCCTGAGCTCTGGAAACACCATATATTTT. The gene calls are TRBV25-1 and TRBJ1-3, with D unclear. V was shortened by 8 bases and J by 0 bases, with 5 bases between the two germline ends. CDR1 and CDR2 (germline): MGHDK, SYGVNS. This CDR3 region has 12 residues.

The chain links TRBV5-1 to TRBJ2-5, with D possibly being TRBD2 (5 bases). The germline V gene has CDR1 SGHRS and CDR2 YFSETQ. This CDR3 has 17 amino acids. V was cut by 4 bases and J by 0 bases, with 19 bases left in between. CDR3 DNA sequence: TGCGCCAGCAGCAAAGGAGGACTCCTGCCGAACCAAGAGACCCAGTACTTC. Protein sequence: CASSKGGLLPNQETQYF.

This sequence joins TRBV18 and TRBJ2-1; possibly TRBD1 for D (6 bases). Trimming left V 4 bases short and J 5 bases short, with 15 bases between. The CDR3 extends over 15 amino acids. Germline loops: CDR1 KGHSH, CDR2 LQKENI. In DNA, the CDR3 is TGTGCCAGCTCACAAACATACACAGGGAACAATGAGCAGTTCTTC. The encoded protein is CASSQTYTGNNEQFF.

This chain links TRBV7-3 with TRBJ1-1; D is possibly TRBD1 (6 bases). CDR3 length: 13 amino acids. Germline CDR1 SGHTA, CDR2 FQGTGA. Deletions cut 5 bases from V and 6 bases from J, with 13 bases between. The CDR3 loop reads CASSLSGVAEAFF. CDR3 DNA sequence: TGTGCCAGCAGCCTCTCAGGGGTGGCTGAAGCTTTCTTT.

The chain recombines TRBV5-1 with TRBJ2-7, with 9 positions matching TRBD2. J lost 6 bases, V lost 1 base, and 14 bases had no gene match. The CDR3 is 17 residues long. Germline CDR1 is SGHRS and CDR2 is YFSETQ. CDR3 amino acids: CASSLSSSAGGPFEQYF. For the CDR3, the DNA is TGCGCCAGCAGCTTGTCGAGCTCGGCGGGAGGGCCTTTCGAGCAGTACTTC. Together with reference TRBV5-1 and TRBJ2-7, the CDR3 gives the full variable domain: KAGVTQTPRYLIKTRGQQVTLSCSPISGHRSVSWYQQTPGQGLQFLFEYFSETQRNKGNFPGRFSGRQFSNSRSEMNVSTLELGDSALYLCASSLSSSAGGPFEQYFGPGTRLTVT.

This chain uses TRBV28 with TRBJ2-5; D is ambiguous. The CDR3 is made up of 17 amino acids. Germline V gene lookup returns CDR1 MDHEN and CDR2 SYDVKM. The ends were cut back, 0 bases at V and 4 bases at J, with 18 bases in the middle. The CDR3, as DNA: TGTGCCAGCAGTTTATGGGCTGCTACAATTTCGGGAGAGACCCAGTACTTC. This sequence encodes CASSLWAATISGETQYF.

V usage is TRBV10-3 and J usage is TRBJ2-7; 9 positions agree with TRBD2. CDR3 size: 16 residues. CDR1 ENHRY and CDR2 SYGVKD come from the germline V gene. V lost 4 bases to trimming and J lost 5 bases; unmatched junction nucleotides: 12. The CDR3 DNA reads TGTGCCATCAGTGTGGTTAGCGGGAGTCGCGAGAACGAGCAGTACTTC. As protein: CAISVVSGSRENEQYF.

The CDR3, as DNA: TGTGCCAGCAGTGAATATGGCACAGATACGCAGTATTTT. It yields the protein CASSEYGTDTQYF. J is TRBJ2-3 and V is TRBV25-1; D gene unclear. The CDR3 has 13 residues. V lost 0 bases to trimming and J lost 1 base, with 2 bases between them. The germline V gene has CDR1 MGHDK and CDR2 SYGVNS.

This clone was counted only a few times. The chain's CDR3 is CASSWDREWTEAFF. In DNA, the CDR3 is TGTGCCAGCTCATGGGACAGGGAATGGACTGAAGCTTTCTTT. This chain connects TRBV18 to TRBJ1-1; 9 nucleotides line up with TRBD1. J was trimmed by 5 bases and V by 5 bases; bases with no gene match: 6. The CDR3 consists of 14 residues. The V gene's germline CDR1 is KGHSH and CDR2 LQKENI.

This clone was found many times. CDR3 residues: CARSGSSYNEQFF. The CDR3 nucleotides are TGTGCCAGAAGCGGAAGCTCCTACAATGAGCAGTTCTTC. This sequence joins TRBV5-3 and TRBJ2-1; D gene uncertain. TRBV5-3 is an ORF, with its function uncertain. This CDR3 spans 13 amino acids. Trimming pared 4 bases from V and 0 bases from J, leaving 5 bases between.

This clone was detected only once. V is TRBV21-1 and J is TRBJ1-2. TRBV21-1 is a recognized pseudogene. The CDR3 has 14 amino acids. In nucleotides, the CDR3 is TGTGCCAGCAGCCCCACGGTAGAGGGCCTTGGCTACACCTTC. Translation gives CASSPTVEGLGYTF.

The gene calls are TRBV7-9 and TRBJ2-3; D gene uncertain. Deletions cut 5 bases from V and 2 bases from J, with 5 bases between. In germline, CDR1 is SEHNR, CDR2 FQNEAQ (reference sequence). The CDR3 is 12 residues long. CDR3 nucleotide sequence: TGTGCCAGCAGCACGGCCACAGATACGCAGTATTTT. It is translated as CASSTATDTQYF. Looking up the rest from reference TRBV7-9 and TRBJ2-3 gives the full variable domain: DTGVSQNPRHKITKRGQNVTFRCDPISEHNRLYWYRQTLGQGPEFLTYFQNEAQLEKSRLLSDRFSAERPKGSFSTLEIQRTEQGDSAMYLCASSTATDTQYFGPGTRLTVL.

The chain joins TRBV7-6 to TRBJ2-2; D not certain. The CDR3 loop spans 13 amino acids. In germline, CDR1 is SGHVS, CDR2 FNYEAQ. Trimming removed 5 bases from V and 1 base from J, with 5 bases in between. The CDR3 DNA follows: TGTGCCAGCAGCACTCTGAACACCGGGGAGCTGTTTTTT. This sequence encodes CASSTLNTGELFF.

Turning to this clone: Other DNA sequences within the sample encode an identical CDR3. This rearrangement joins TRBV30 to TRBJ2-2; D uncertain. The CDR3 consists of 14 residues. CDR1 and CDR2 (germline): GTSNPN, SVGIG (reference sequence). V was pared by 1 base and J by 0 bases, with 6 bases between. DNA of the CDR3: TGTGCCTGGAGTGCCGGAGCGAACACCGGGGAGCTGTTTTTT. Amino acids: CAWSAGANTGELFF.

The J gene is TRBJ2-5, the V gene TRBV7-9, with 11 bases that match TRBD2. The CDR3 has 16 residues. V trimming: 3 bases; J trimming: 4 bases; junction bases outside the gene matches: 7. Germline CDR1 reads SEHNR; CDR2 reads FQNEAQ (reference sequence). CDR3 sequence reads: CASSLTSGILGETQYF. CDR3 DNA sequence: TGTGCCAGCAGCTTGACTAGCGGGATATTAGGAGAGACCCAGTACTTC.

The CDR3 coding sequence is TGTGCCTCCAGGGAAGGGTCGAACACCGGGGAGCTGTTTTTT. It encodes CASREGSNTGELFF. This chain links TRBV10-3 with TRBJ2-2; D possibly corresponds to TRBD1 (5 bases). Between the trimmed V and J ends, which lost 11 bases and 0 bases, there was a span of 13 bases. The germline gives CDR1 ENHRY, CDR2 SYGVKD. CDR3 length: 14 amino acids.

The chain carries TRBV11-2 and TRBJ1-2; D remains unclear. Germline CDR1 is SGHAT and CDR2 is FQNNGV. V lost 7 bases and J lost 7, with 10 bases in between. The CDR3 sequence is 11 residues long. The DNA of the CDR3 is TGTGCCAGCACCTCTGGGGTTGGCTACACCTTC. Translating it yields CASTSGVGYTF.

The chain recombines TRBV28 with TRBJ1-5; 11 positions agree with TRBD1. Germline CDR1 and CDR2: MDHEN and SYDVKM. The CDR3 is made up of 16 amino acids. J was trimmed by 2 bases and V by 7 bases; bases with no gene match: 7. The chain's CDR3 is CASIGQGAGGNQPQHF. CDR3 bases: TGTGCCAGCATTGGACAGGGGGCGGGGGGCAATCAGCCCCAGCATTTT.

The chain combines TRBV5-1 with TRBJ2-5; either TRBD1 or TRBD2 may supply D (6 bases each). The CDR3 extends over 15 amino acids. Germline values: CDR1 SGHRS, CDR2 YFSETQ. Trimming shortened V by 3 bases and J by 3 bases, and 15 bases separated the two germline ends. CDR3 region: CASSWGAFAEETQYF. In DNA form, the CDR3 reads TGCGCCAGCAGCTGGGGGGCCTTCGCCGAAGAGACCCAGTACTTC.